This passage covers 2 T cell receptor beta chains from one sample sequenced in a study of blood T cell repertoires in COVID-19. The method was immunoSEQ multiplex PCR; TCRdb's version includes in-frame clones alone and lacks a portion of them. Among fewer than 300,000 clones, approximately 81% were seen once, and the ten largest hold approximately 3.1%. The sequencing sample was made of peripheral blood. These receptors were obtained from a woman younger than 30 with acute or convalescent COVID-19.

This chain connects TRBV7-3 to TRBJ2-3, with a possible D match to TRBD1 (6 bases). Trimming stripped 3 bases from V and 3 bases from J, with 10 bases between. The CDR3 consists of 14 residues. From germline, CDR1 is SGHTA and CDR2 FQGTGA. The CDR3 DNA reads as TGTGCCAGCAGCTTGACCCAGGGGACAGATACGCAGTATTTT. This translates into CASSLTQGTDTQYF.

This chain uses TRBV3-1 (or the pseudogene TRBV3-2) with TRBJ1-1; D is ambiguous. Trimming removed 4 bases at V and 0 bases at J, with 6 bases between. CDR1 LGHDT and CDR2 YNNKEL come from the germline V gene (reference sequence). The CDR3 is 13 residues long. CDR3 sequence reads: CASSPQMNTEAFF. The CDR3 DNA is TGTGCCAGCAGCCCACAGATGAACACTGAAGCTTTCTTT.